This T cell receptor (beta chain) was recorded in a study of T cell responses to AZD1222 COVID-19 vaccine (dated by TCRdb to the early 2020s). Describing the broader study: AZD1222 recipients whose second dose came at about 4 weeks and those whose second dose came at about 12 weeks were combined into one group, since spike-specific TCR depth and breadth did not differ between the two schedules. TCR sequencing was performed for 230 to 250 trial participants, of whom 207 were given two doses of AZD1222 and some 25 were given two doses of MenACWY control vaccine. Trial participants were enrolled by age into subgroups of 18-55, 56-69 and 70-plus years, and around 150, 29 and 61 TCR-sequenced participants, respectively, were included in these subgroups.

A word on this clone: No cognate antigen has been identified for it. No quality values exist for individual bases; no much larger clone is one base distant.

The CDR3 regions of human TCRbeta chains were analyzed by immunosequencing. As for the original processing: Repertoire TCRs were checked for matches against a reference library of SARS-CoV-2-specific TCRs that had been generated using the MIRA antigen-specificity platform. Breadth was defined as the fraction of unique TCRs that were SARS-CoV-2-associated. Depth was defined as the fraction of total T cells that were SARS-CoV-2-associated. Using the MIRA data, each spike-specific TCR was assigned both to the spike region to which the TCR was reactive and to a CD4 or CD8 class. Log10-transformed breadth and depth values were compared by one-way ANOVA with Sidak's multiple comparisons tests. The immuneACCESS repertoire file appears here via TCRdb, limited to in-frame rearrangements. These files lack a portion of the clones; in checked studies, under half of the deficit traces to unresolved V genes, and the cause of the others is not known. Clone size and the V and J calls come from that table; the DNA yielded D and trimming. The sample table records 90,000 to 150,000 clones; more than 85% of these occur just once. The leading ten clones occupy around 10% of the sample.

The CDR3 holds 15 amino acids from the cysteine to the phenylalanine. The retained sequence is limited to the CDR3, 45 bases, with the frame set at the first base. At the junction V is shortened by 0 bases and J by 3 bases; bases outside the gene matches: 3. CDR1 SGHRS and CDR2 YFSETQ were looked up in the germline V gene. This specimen's time point label, interpreted: baseline before first vaccination. The vaccinee samples were drawn from two UK trials, COV001 and COV002, one of which was a single-blind randomized controlled phase 2/3 trial testing AZD1222 (ChAdOx1 nCoV-19) in healthy adults. For TCRbeta chain sequencing, PBMC samples were collected from trial participants at day 0 and at day 28 after the second dose. Findings and caveats that apply to the study as a whole: The 56-69-year group was small, and its depth increase did not reach significance, likely because of low power. A significant rise in spike-specific TCR breadth and depth was observed after two AZD1222 doses relative to day 0 and relative to MenACWY recipients. Participants were mostly white British and included more females than males, and it was suggested by the authors that clonal diversity may have been underestimated. Reportedly, almost half of the unique spike-specific TCRs recognized epitopes lying outside the regions that are mutated in the B.1.351 and B.1.1.7 variants. No day 14 peak-response samples were available, so repertoires were characterized only after the peak T cell response. The whole spike protein was spanned by vaccine-associated CD4 TCRs, and dominant responses were seen in regions 160-218 and 743-854. Conclusions about previously exposed vaccinees are limited because only five to seven AZD1222 recipients were SARS-CoV-2 seropositive at baseline.

The starting material was peripheral blood, obtained on day 0 of AZD1222 vaccination. The clonotype comes from an adult in good health. The V gene is TRBV5-1 and the J gene is TRBJ2-7; 10 middle bases align to TRBD2. Read as DNA, the sequence is TGCGCCAGCAGCTTGGGGACTAGCGGAAGCTACGAGCAGTACTTC. Translated, this is CASSLGTSGSYEQYF.